These 2 T cell receptor beta chains were sequenced from one sample in a study of T cells in Graves' hyperthyroidism and ophthalmopathy. What was amplified from RNA transcripts were TCR beta CDR3 regions. The HTBI primer set drove a first-round RT-PCR of the TCR CDR3. Each CDR3 protein is one row after TCRdb ran MiXCR on the multiplex PCR reads. Of about half a million distinct CDR3 sequences listed, around a quarter are singletons. The sample comprised blood. The source is a woman younger than 45 with Graves' ophthalmopathy.

This clonotype occurred many times. The chain recombines TRBV11-2 with TRBJ1-2, with D hard to call. Trimming took off 5 bases at V and 7 bases at J, with 17 bases between the two ends. The CDR3 loop spans 14 amino acids. Germline values: CDR1 SGHAT, CDR2 FQNNGV. The CDR3 is CASSRKDGLGGYTF. CDR3 DNA sequence: TGTGCCAGCAGCCGAAAGGACGGCCTTGGTGGCTACACCTTC.

The rearrangement joins TRBV20-1 to TRBJ2-5; tentatively, D is TRBD2 (5 bases). This CDR3 region has 13 residues. The ends were cut back, 5 bases at V and 0 bases at J, with 10 bases in the middle. Germline V gene lookup returns CDR1 DFQATT and CDR2 SNEGSKA (reference sequence). CDR3 nucleotides: TGCAGTGCTCGGACTGCGTACCAAGAGACCCAGTACTTC. Translation gives CSARTAYQETQYF.